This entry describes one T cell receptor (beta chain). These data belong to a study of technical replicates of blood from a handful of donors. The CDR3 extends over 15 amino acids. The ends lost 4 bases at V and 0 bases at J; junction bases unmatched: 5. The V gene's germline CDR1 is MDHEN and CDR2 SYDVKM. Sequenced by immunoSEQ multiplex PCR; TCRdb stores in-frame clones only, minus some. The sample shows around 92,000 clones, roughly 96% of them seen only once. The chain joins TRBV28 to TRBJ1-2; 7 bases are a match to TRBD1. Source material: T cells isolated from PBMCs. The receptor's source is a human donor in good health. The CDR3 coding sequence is TGTGCCAGCAGTTCCGGGACAGCAGCTAACTATGGCTACACCTTC. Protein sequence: CASSSGTAANYGYTF.